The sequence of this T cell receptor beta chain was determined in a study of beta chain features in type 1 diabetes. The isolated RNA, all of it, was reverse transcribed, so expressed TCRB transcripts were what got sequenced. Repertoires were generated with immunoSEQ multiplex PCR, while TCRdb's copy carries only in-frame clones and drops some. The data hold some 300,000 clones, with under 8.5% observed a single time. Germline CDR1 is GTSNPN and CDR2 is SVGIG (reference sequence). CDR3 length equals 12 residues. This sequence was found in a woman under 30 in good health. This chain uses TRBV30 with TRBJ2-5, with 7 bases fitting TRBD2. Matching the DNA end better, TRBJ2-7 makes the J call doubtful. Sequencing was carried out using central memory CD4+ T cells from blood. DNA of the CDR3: TGTGCCTGGAAGGGCGGGAGCTACGAGCAGTACTTC. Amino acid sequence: CAWKGGSYEQYF.